Shown below are 12 T cell receptor beta chains from a single sample sequenced in a study of human T cells and chemical hapten exposure. Time point reported: healthy volunteer bleed at 2 weeks. The authors extracted total RNA from unfractionated whole blood. TCRdb re-called the RACE reads through MiXCR, storing one row per CDR3 protein. The repertoire holds approximately 33,000 distinct CDR3 sequences, with 6.5% to 8.5% as singletons. What was sequenced was whole blood. The receptors stem from a human donor in good health. Some clones in this sample may be carry-over from other donors' samples.

This clonotype has a count of ten or more. The V and J genes are TRBV28 and TRBJ2-1; possibly TRBD2 for D (6 bases). Trimming took off 5 bases at V and 8 bases at J, with 19 bases between the two ends. The CDR3 consists of 15 residues. Looked up from germline, CDR1 is MDHEN and CDR2 is SYDVKM. CDR3 in DNA: TGTGCCAGCAGTGAGAGGACGGGGGTTTCGGATGAGCAGTTCTTC. Translated: CASSERTGVSDEQFF.

This clonotype was counted many times. The chain links TRBV6-5 to TRBJ2-7; D gene uncertain. V lost 8 bases and J lost 4, with 9 bases in between. The CDR3 has 11 amino acids. Per the germline V gene, CDR1 is MNHEY and CDR2 is SVGAGI. DNA of the CDR3: TGTGCCAGCGGAGACCAGTACGAGCAGTACTTC. Its translation is CASGDQYEQYF.

This clonotype has more than one count but fewer than ten. The rearrangement links TRBV6-5 to TRBJ2-7; weak D call: TRBD2 (6 bases). The CDR3 contains 17 residues. The V end was cut by 0 bases, the J end by 2 bases, with 17 bases between. Looked up from germline, CDR1 is MNHEY and CDR2 is SVGAGI. In nucleotides, the CDR3 is TGTGCCAGCAGTTACTCTCTGGGGGGTAGCTCCCCCTACGAGCAGTACTTC. This translates into CASSYSLGGSSPYEQYF.

Ten or more counts support this clonotype. The V gene is TRBV6-1, the J gene TRBJ2-3; D is unresolved. V lost 7 bases to trimming and J lost 2 bases, with 7 bases between them. This CDR3 is built from 12 residues. The germline V gene encodes CDR1 MNHNS and CDR2 SASEGT. The DNA of the CDR3 is TGTGCCAGCACTGGGAACACAGATACGCAGTATTTT. Protein sequence: CASTGNTDTQYF.

This clonotype was counted at least ten times. The V call is TRBV7-2, the J call TRBJ2-1; 10 bases align to TRBD2. The CDR3 is made up of 15 amino acids. The germline V gene encodes CDR1 SGHTA and CDR2 FQGNSA. V was clipped by 4 bases and J by 2 bases; unmatched bases: 2. The CDR3 sequence: CASSWTSGAYNEQFF. CDR3 coding DNA: TGTGCCAGCAGCTGGACTAGCGGCGCCTACAATGAGCAGTTCTTC.

There are a few counts of this clonotype. V and J are TRBV7-2 and TRBJ1-4; 7 nucleotides agree with TRBD1. The ends lost 4 bases at V and 4 bases at J; junction bases unmatched: 3. This CDR3 comprises 14 residues. Germline V lookup: CDR1 SGHTA, CDR2 FQGNSA. The CDR3 sequence is CASSSGGCNEKLFF. CDR3 DNA sequence: TGTGCCAGCAGCTCAGGGGGATGTAATGAAAAACTGTTTTTT. The full variable domain, in which reference TRBV7-2 and TRBJ1-4 provide the parts outside the CDR3, is GAGVSQSPSNKVTEKGKDVELRCDPISGHTALYWYRQSLGQGLEFLIYFQGNSAPDKSGLPSDRFSAERTGGSVSTLTIQRTQQEDSAVYLCASSSGGCNEKLFFGSGTQLSVL.

V usage is TRBV10-3 and J usage is TRBJ2-7; 7 bases are shared with TRBD2. V was pared by 3 bases and J by 0 bases, with 2 bases of the junction left unmatched. The germline V gene encodes CDR1 ENHRY and CDR2 SYGVKD. The CDR3 extends over 14 amino acids. CDR3 bases: TGTGCCATCAGTGAAACGGGGGGCTCCTACGAGCAGTACTTC. It encodes CAISETGGSYEQYF.

The chain joins TRBV18 to TRBJ2-3; 9 bases are a match to TRBD2. This CDR3 spans 17 amino acids. In germline, CDR1 is KGHSH, CDR2 LQKENI. Germline trimming cut 3 bases from V and 4 bases from J; bases unmatched to any gene: 11. Here the CDR3 reads CASSPTAGGPYADTQYF. The CDR3 coding sequence is TGTGCCAGCTCACCTACCGCGGGGGGGCCTTACGCAGATACGCAGTATTTT.

This clonotype was found a few times. The chain links TRBV11-3 to TRBJ1-6; D is unresolved. Looked up from germline, CDR1 is SGHNT and CDR2 is YENEEA. This CDR3 is built from 13 residues. V lost 3 bases to trimming and J lost 6 bases, with 6 bases between them. CDR3 residues: CASSFGRNSPLHF. In DNA form, the CDR3 reads TGTGCCAGCAGCTTTGGACGTAATTCACCCCTCCACTTT.

The rearrangement joins TRBV3-1 to TRBJ1-6; TRBD1 is a possible D gene (6 bases). The CDR3 loop spans 15 amino acids. Germline lookup yields CDR1 LGHDT and CDR2 YNNKEL (reference sequence). Deletions cut 1 base from V and 6 bases from J, with 10 bases between. DNA for the CDR3: TGTGCCAGCAGCCAAGCGGACAGCTTTAATTCACCCCTCCACTTT. Residues: CASSQADSFNSPLHF.

Ten or more counts support this clonotype. V gene TRBV11-2 combines with J gene TRBJ1-5; TRBD1 matches 7 bases. V was pared by 5 bases and J by 3 bases, with 4 bases of the junction left unmatched. The V gene's germline CDR1 is SGHAT and CDR2 FQNNGV. The CDR3 totals 14 residues. CDR3 sequence: CASSGGQYNQPQHF. As DNA, the CDR3 is TGTGCCAGCAGCGGGGGACAGTACAATCAGCCCCAGCATTTT.

This clonotype was seen at least ten times. CDR3 region: CASSYRPSGASADTQYF. The CDR3 DNA follows: TGTGCCAGCAGTTACAGGCCTAGCGGGGCCTCAGCAGATACGCAGTATTTT. The V call is TRBV6-2 or TRBV6-3, the J call TRBJ2-3; TRBD2 agrees at 9 bases. The CDR3 sequence is 17 residues long. The trim removed 2 bases at V and 4 bases at J, leaving 10 bases unmatched. Per the germline V gene, CDR1 is MNHEY and CDR2 is SVGEGT.